The present T cell receptor (beta chain) was sequenced within a study of CD8+ T cells in alopecia areata. Reverse transcription of extracted RNA yielded cDNA, which provided the sequencing template. Some clones are missing from TCRdb's copy, which holds only in-frame ones; the method was immunoSEQ multiplex PCR. The repertoire holds about 110,000 clones, with over 55% as singletons. Study observations and caveats: Patients showed less clear TCR sequence sharing than mice, possibly partly because of HLA diversity. Lesional scalp displayed greater clonality than normal scalp, most notably in alopecia totalis/universalis.

PBMC-derived CD4+ and CD8+ T cells were sorted. The table lists this clone with a few counts. Its specificity is unknown. The CDR3 extends over 16 amino acids. After removal of 0 bases from V and 0 bases from J, the junction contained 2 bases not matched to a gene. CDR1 and CDR2 from the germline V gene are SGHTA and FQGTGA. The TCR sequence derives from a human donor with alopecia areata. V usage is TRBV7-3 and J usage is TRBJ2-5; TRBD1 matches at 9 bases. Sequencing was performed on NKG2D-low CD8+ T cells sorted from blood. The CDR3 sequence is CASSLTGQGYQETQYF. CDR3 sequence (DNA): TGTGCCAGCAGCTTAACCGGACAGGGGTACCAAGAGACCCAGTACTTC. Full variable domain (rest looked up from reference TRBV7-3 and TRBJ2-5): GAGVSQTPSNKVTEKGKYVELRCDPISGHTALYWYRQSLGQGPEFLIYFQGTGAADDSGLPNDRFFAVRPEGSVSTLKIQRTERGDSAVYLCASSLTGQGYQETQYFGPGTRLLVL.